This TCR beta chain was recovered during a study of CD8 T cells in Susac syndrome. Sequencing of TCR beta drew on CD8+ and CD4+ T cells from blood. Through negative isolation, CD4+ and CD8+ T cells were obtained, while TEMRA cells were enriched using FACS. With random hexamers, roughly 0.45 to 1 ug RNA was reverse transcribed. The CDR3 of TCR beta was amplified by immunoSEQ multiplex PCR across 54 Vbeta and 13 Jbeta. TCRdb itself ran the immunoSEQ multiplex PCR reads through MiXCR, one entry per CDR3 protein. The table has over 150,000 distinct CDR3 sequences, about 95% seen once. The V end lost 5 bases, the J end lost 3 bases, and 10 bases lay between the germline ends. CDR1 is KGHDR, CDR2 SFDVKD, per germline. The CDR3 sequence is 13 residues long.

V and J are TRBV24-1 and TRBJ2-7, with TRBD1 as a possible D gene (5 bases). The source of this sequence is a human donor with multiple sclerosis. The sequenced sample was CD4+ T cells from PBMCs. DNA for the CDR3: TGTGCCACCAGTGTTGGGGCCGGCTACGAGCAGTACTTC. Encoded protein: CATSVGAGYEQYF.